These 5 T cell receptor beta chains were all obtained from the same sample, sequenced in a study of control samples from healthy donors and cancer patients. TCRdb keeps only in-frame clones here, not all; method: immunoSEQ multiplex PCR. This table has 95,000 to 150,000 clones, around 94% appearing once. Material for sequencing was PBMCs. The receptors here all came from a man older than 75 with head and neck cancer.

The rearrangement links TRBV30 to TRBJ1-6; perhaps TRBD1 as D (5 bases). V lost 2 bases and J 4 bases, leaving 12 bases between the germline ends. The CDR3 covers 15 residues. Germline-derived CDR1 and CDR2 are GTSNPN and SVGIG (reference sequence). Here the CDR3 reads CAWSSRDGYNSPLHF. The DNA for the CDR3 is TGTGCCTGGAGTAGCCGGGACGGATATAATTCACCCCTCCACTTT.

This chain uses TRBV9 with TRBJ2-1; 13 positions match TRBD2. Germline V CDR1 and CDR2: SGDLS, YYNGEE. The CDR3 sequence is 14 residues long. V gave up 4 bases and J gave up 10 bases; unmatched junction bases: 5. The CDR3 loop reads CASSPGLAGWEQFF. CDR3 DNA: TGTGCCAGCAGCCCGGGACTAGCGGGATGGGAGCAGTTCTTC.

This chain uses TRBV6-5 with TRBJ2-5; D call uncertain. V was shortened by 0 bases and J by 3 bases, with 2 bases between the two germline ends. Germline V lookup: CDR1 MNHEY, CDR2 SVGAGI. The CDR3 is 12 amino acids. The CDR3 bases are TGTGCCAGCAGTTACTCGAAAGAGACCCAGTACTTC. Its protein is CASSYSKETQYF.

V and J are TRBV3-1 (or the pseudogene TRBV3-2) and TRBJ2-2; 8 bases are a match to TRBD1. V was pared by 5 bases and J by 6 bases, with 2 bases of the junction left unmatched. The CDR3 is 13 amino acids. Germline V lookup: CDR1 LGHDT, CDR2 YNNKEL (reference sequence). The CDR3 reads CASSGQGAGELFF. The CDR3, as DNA: TGTGCCAGCAGCGGACAGGGCGCCGGGGAGCTGTTTTTT.

The rearrangement uses TRBV5-1 and TRBJ1-2; maybe TRBD1 (5 bases). V dropped 0 bases and J dropped 4 bases, with 19 bases sitting between them. Germline V gene data show CDR1 as SGHRS and CDR2 as YFSETQ. The CDR3 loop spans 17 amino acids. The DNA for the CDR3 is TGCGCCAGCAGCTTGGCCTTCTCGTCCGACAGCGCCTATGGCTACACCTTC. Its translation is CASSLAFSSDSAYGYTF.